What follows is one TCR beta chain and its context. As yet, its antigen is unknown. In germline, CDR1 is SQVTM, CDR2 ANQGSEA. The CDR3 loop spans 13 amino acids. Trimming stripped 0 bases from V and 8 bases from J, with 13 bases between. In the PCR, 60 Vbeta and 13 Jbeta primers were used. Sequencing was performed with immunoSEQ multiplex PCR; in TCRdb, only in-frame clones are kept and a portion is missing. The repertoire has approximately 140,000 clones, about 80% of them found once; the top ten carry about 4%. The data are from a study of cytomegalovirus exposure and HLA in healthy donors. General observations from the study: The likely explanation for a cluster of highly shared sequence variants was sequencing artifact.

The J gene is TRBJ1-2, the V gene TRBV29-1; D remains unclear. This clonotype was sampled from a woman in her thirties or forties in good health and CMV-seronegative. Sequencing input: PBMCs. The DNA for the CDR3 is TGCAGCGTTGAAGACAGGCGGCGAGGGGGCTACACCTTC. This sequence encodes CSVEDRRRGGYTF.